This T cell receptor beta chain was captured by sequencing in a study of blood T cell repertoires in COVID-19. Study-wide background: The United States, Italy and Spain supplied acute and convalescent COVID-19 samples.

V dropped 6 bases and J dropped 0 bases, with 6 bases sitting between them. Germline V gives CDR1 MNHEY, CDR2 SVGAGI. CDR3 length: 13 residues. Libraries were prepared by immunoSEQ multiplex PCR; TCRdb keeps only in-frame clonotypes and omits some of them. The sample yields over 250,000 clones, around nine tenths seen once. This receptor was obtained from a woman between 65 and 79 years old with COVID-19, enrolled during active disease. The chain joins TRBV6-5 to TRBJ1-5, with a possible D match to TRBD1 (5 bases). The sample was peripheral blood. CDR3 DNA: TGTGCCAGCAGCAGGGTTAGCAATCAGCCCCAGCATTTT. Translated: CASSRVSNQPQHF.